These T cell receptor beta chains were read from a single sample in a study of T cell clonotyping in hematopoietic cell transplantation. The assay was immunoSEQ multiplex PCR, and TCRdb's table has in-frame clones only and misses some. The sample shows over 35,000 clones, 75% to 90% of them seen only once. The material sequenced was peripheral blood mononuclear cells. The receptors were sampled from a woman aged 40 to 50 in good health. Some clones in this sample may be carry-over from other donors' samples. Both conserved end residues are part of each CDR3. D genes are given only for firm matches. Some rows have no size entry. The others give once, few or many, or a class for an expanded clone.

>TRBV7-2|14|TRBJ1-2|-|-
TGTGCCAGCAGCCTGCCAACAGGGCCTGATGGCTACACCTTC
CASSLPTGPDGYTF
>TRBV18|16|TRBJ2-5|-|TRBD2
TGTGCCAGCTCACTAAGCCCTAGCGGGAACCAAGAGACCCAGTACTTC
CASSLSPSGNQETQYF
>TRBV5-1|15|TRBJ1-1|once|-
TGCGCCAGCAGCTTGGCCGCCAGGGGGAACACTGAAGCTTTCTTT
CASSLAARGNTEAFF
>TRBV4-2|12|TRBJ2-7|-|-
TGTGCCAGCAGCCCGACAGGTTACGAGCAGTACTTC
CASSPTGYEQYF
>TRBV30|16|TRBJ1-6|once|TRBD1
TGTGCCTGGAGTGCAGGGGGATCGAGCCTGAATTCACCCCTCCACTTT
CAWSAGGSSLNSPLHF
>TRBV7-2|17|TRBJ2-2|-|TRBD2
TGTGCCAGCAGCTCTGACCCCGGGGGGACTAGGTCCGGGGAGCTGTTTTTT
CASSSDPGGTRSGELFF
>TRBV20-1|11|TRBJ2-3|-|-
TGCAGTGCTGAGGTAGGAGATACGCAGTATTTT
CSAEVGDTQYF
>TRBV25-1|14|TRBJ1-2|few|TRBD1
TGTGCCAGCAGTGACCTACAGGGGGCCTATGGCTACACCTTC
CASSDLQGAYGYTF
>TRBV7-2|15|TRBJ2-7|-|-
TGTGCCAGCATCTTATTCGCGGACGGGACGGGGGAGCAGTACTTC
CASILFADGTGEQYF
>TRBV30|11|TRBJ2-3|once|-
TGTGCCTGGACAGGGATCGATACGCAGTATTTT
CAWTGIDTQYF
>TRBV7-9|18|TRBJ2-7|-|TRBD2
TGTGCCAGCAGCCGAGACGATGGGACTAGCGGGACCTCGGGCGAGCAGTACTTC
CASSRDDGTSGTSGEQYF
>TRBV6-6|15|TRBJ1-1|once|-
TGTGCCAGCAGTTACGAGGGGGGTATGAACACTGAAGCTTTCTTT
CASSYEGGMNTEAFF
>TRBV7-3|16|TRBJ2-3|-|TRBD2
TGTGCCTCCAGCCCGGGACTACCTTCTAGCACAGATACGCAGTATTTT
CASSPGLPSSTDTQYF
>TRBV19|13|TRBJ1-5|-|-
TGTGCCAGTAGTGCCACCACAGTTCAGCCCCAGCATTTT
CASSATTVQPQHF
>TRBV5-8|14|TRBJ1-1|-|-
TGTGCCAGCTCTCTAGGCTGGGCGGACACTGAAGCTTTCTTT
CASSLGWADTEAFF
>TRBV4-1|16|TRBJ1-4|once|-
TGCGCCAGCAGCCAAGGGGGGACGGCAACTAATGAAAAACTGTTTTTT
CASSQGGTATNEKLFF
>TRBV5-1|17|TRBJ2-1|-|TRBD1
TGCGCCAGCAGCTTGGACAGGGGACGAAGCTCCTACAATGAGCAGTTCTTC
CASSLDRGRSSYNEQFF
>TRBV2|16|TRBJ2-3|-|TRBD2
TGTGCCAGCATCGGTGTCGGCGGGAGGGCCCCAGATACGCAGTATTTT
CASIGVGGRAPDTQYF
>TRBV6-1|13|TRBJ1-2|-|-
TGTGCCAGCAGTGAACAGGGGAGGTTTCGCTACACCTTC
CASSEQGRFRYTF
>TRBV18|17|TRBJ2-5|-|-
TGTGCCAGCTCACTCCGCGGGCCTCCGCGCAACGGAGAGACCCAGTACTTC
CASSLRGPPRNGETQYF
>TRBV27|14|TRBJ2-7|-|TRBD1
TGTGCCAGCACCCAACCGGGACAGGGGGCCGAGCAGTACTTC
CASTQPGQGAEQYF
>TRBV5-1|13|TRBJ2-6|-|-
TGCGCCAGCAGCTTGGCCGGGGAGGACGTCCTGACTTTC
CASSLAGEDVLTF
>TRBV28|11|TRBJ1-2|-|-
TGTGCCAGCAGTTTATACCGACTACAGGACTTC
CASSLYRLQDF
>TRBV6-1|13|TRBJ2-7|-|TRBD2
TGTGCCAGCAGTGTCGCGGGGGTCTACGAGCAGTACTTC
CASSVAGVYEQYF
>TRBV27|14|TRBJ2-7|-|-
TGTGCCAGCAGTTTATTTGCGGTCTCCTACGAGCAGTACTTC
CASSLFAVSYEQYF
>TRBV27|16|TRBJ2-2|-|-
TGTGCCAGCAGTTTCCGTGGACAGGGAGGGAGCGGGGAGCTGTTTTTT
CASSFRGQGGSGELFF
>TRBV6-5|13|TRBJ1-2|-|-
TGTGCCAGCAGCCGAGGGGGGGACTATGGCTACACCTTC
CASSRGGDYGYTF
>TRBV28|16|TRBJ1-3|few|-
TGTGCCAGCAGGATTGAAACCGGGGGCATTGCAAACACCATATATTTT
CASRIETGGIANTIYF
>TRBV5-1|15|TRBJ2-3|-|-
TGCGCCAGCAGCTTGGAAGTGGCGGAACCAGATACGCAGTATTTT
CASSLEVAEPDTQYF
>TRBV4-2|15|TRBJ1-4|-|-
TGTGCCAGCAGCCTTCCCGGACCAACTAATGAAAAACTGTTTTTT
CASSLPGPTNEKLFF
>TRBV9|14|TRBJ1-2|few|-
TGTGCCAGCAGCGTAGAAGACGGTATCTATGGCTACACCTTC
CASSVEDGIYGYTF
>TRBV6-5|15|TRBJ2-7|-|-
TGTGCCAGCGCCCCCCCGGGGTTAGCAGCCTACGAGCAGTACTTC
CASAPPGLAAYEQYF
>TRBV5-1|14|TRBJ1-3|-|-
TGCGCCAGCAGCTCAGGAACGGCTGGAAACACCATATATTTT
CASSSGTAGNTIYF
>TRBV29-1|13|TRBJ1-2|-|TRBD1
TGCAGCGTTCTCGGACAGGGGAGCTATGGCTACACCTTC
CSVLGQGSYGYTF
>TRBV6-5|14|TRBJ2-7|-|TRBD1
TGTGCCAGCAGTTACCGGGACAGGGTCTACGAGCAGTACTTC
CASSYRDRVYEQYF
>TRBV4-3|15|TRBJ1-3|-|-
TGCGCCAGCAGCCAAGATCCAGGGTACCAAAACACCATATATTTT
CASSQDPGYQNTIYF
>TRBV25-1|14|TRBJ2-3|-|TRBD1
TGTGCCACCGCCCCGGGACAGGCCACAGATACGCAGTATTTT
CATAPGQATDTQYF
>TRBV5-4|15|TRBJ2-7|-|-
TGTGCCAGCAGCTTGGAACGTGACGCTCTCTACGAGCAGTACTTC
CASSLERDALYEQYF
>TRBV30|16|TRBJ1-2|-|-
TGTGCCTGGGCCCCCGAGATAGGACAGACCAACTATGGCTACACCTTC
CAWAPEIGQTNYGYTF
>TRBV11-2|15|TRBJ2-3|-|-
TGTGCCAGCAGCTTAGGACGGATAGACACAGATACGCAGTATTTT
CASSLGRIDTDTQYF
>TRBV30|15|TRBJ2-3|-|TRBD2
TGTGCCCTGGAGCGCGGGAGGGCCCGATCGGATACGCAGTATTTT
CALERGRARSDTQYF
>TRBV7-3|15|TRBJ1-2|-|-
TGTGCCAGCAGCTTACAAAGTGGACCGTGGTATGGCTACACCTTC
CASSLQSGPWYGYTF
>TRBV5-4|14|TRBJ2-7|-|TRBD2
TGTGCCAGCAGCTCTAGCGGGAGTAGAGGTGAGCAGTACTTC
CASSSSGSRGEQYF
>TRBV6-6|13|TRBJ1-1|-|-
TGTGCCAGCAGTTCAGGACGTCCCACTGAAGCTTTCTTT
CASSSGRPTEAFF
>TRBV5-1|14|TRBJ1-4|-|-
TGCGCCAGCAGCTTGTCAAAGGGGAATGAAAAACTGTTTTTT
CASSLSKGNEKLFF
>TRBV11-1|14|TRBJ1-5|-|TRBD1
TGTGCCAGCAGCTTACAGGGGGGCAATCAGCCCCAGCATTTT
CASSLQGGNQPQHF
>TRBV28|15|TRBJ1-2|-|-
TGTGCCAGCAGTTTGTCGCCAGGGGTCAACTATGGCTACACCTTC
CASSLSPGVNYGYTF
>TRBV7-2|16|TRBJ2-7|-|TRBD2
TGTGCCAGCAGCTTAGGGCCTTTAGCGGGAAGATACGAGCAGTACTTC
CASSLGPLAGRYEQYF
>TRBV5-1|13|TRBJ2-3|-|-
TGCGCCAGCAGCTTCCCCAGCACAGATACGCAGTATTTT
CASSFPSTDTQYF
>TRBV9|14|TRBJ1-1|-|-
TGTGCCAGCAGCCCCCTAGTGGCAAACACTGAAGCTTTCTTT
CASSPLVANTEAFF
>TRBV10-3|16|TRBJ1-2|-|TRBD1
TGTGCCATCAGTGATTCGAACAGGGGGCGGAACTATGGCTACACCTTC
CAISDSNRGRNYGYTF
>TRBV7-2|15|TRBJ1-1|-|TRBD1
TGTGCCAGCAGCCTCGGGGACAGACGGAACACTGAAGCTTTCTTT
CASSLGDRRNTEAFF
>TRBV19|14|TRBJ2-7|-|-
TGTGCCAGTAGTAGGATGACCCCGTCCTACGAGCAGTACTTC
CASSRMTPSYEQYF
>TRBV7-9|15|TRBJ2-7|-|TRBD2
TGTGCCAGCAGCTCCGTGACTAGCGGGCCCTACGAGCAGTACTTC
CASSSVTSGPYEQYF
>TRBV4-1|14|TRBJ2-5|-|-
TGCGCCAGCAGCCAAGCCGACTTGGAGGAGACCCAGTACTTC
CASSQADLEETQYF